The T cell receptor beta chain described here comes from a study of blood T cell repertoires in COVID-19. Across the study: Samples came from the United States, Italy and Spain, spanning acute and convalescent COVID-19.

The V gene's germline CDR1 is SEHNR and CDR2 FQNEAQ (reference sequence). The ends were cut back, 2 bases at V and 6 bases at J, with 5 bases in the middle. This CDR3 comprises 13 residues. Symptom resolution, clearance, or two negative PCRs marked the recovered donors of Cohort 3. Source study methods: Using reference gene primer amplification, nucleated cell counts were estimated. The method was immunoSEQ multiplex PCR; TCRdb's version includes in-frame clones alone and lacks a portion of them. That table gives V, J and clone size, and the DNA gave D and trimming. Among hundreds of thousands of clones listed, approximately 86% were seen once.

This sequence joins TRBV7-9 and TRBJ1-6; unclear D gene. The TCR originated in a woman between 18 and 30 years old who had recovered from COVID-19. Sequences were obtained from PBMCs or T cells enriched from blood (not recorded which). The chain's CDR3 is CASSLSLNSPLHF. The CDR3 nucleotides read TGTGCCAGCAGCTTATCCCTTAATTCACCCCTCCACTTT.